What follows describes a single T cell receptor beta chain. The antigen remains unidentified. TCRdb's copy holds only in-frame clones and misses some; the assay was immunoSEQ multiplex PCR. The table shows 180,000 or so clones, with approximately 90% occurring only once. This entry belongs to a study of T cell responses to AZD1222 COVID-19 vaccine. Trimming took 3 bases from V and 0 from J, leaving 14 bases between them. This CDR3 is 17 amino acids long. Germline CDR1 is KGHSH and CDR2 is LQKENI. Whole-study findings and limits: Spike-specific TCR breadth and depth both grew after two AZD1222 doses. Epitopes outside B.1.351 and B.1.1.7 mutated regions reportedly drew nearly half of spike TCRs.

The chain links TRBV18 to TRBJ1-4; D is unresolved. The sample consisted of peripheral blood, taken 28 days after the second AZD1222 dose. This clonotype originated in an adult who received the AZD1222 COVID-19 vaccine. The CDR3, as DNA: TGTGCCAGCTCACCGTACCCTCGGAGAGCAACTAATGAAAAACTGTTTTTT. Protein sequence: CASSPYPRRATNEKLFF.